This T cell receptor beta chain is from a study of T cell repertoires in cytomegalovirus infection. About the research overall: The public TCR beta signatures pointed to both CMV infection and matching HLA type.

TCRdb re-called the reads with MiXCR, one entry per CDR3 protein. Of around 300,000 distinct CDR3 sequences listed, 22% are singletons. With respect to this clonotype: What it binds is not known.

This CDR3 spans 14 amino acids. CDR1 SGHRS and CDR2 YFSETQ come from the germline V gene. Trimming took 0 bases from V and 5 from J, leaving 10 bases between them. Notes on the study in general: Clonotypes of TCR beta that were HLA-C-restricted and CMV-specific dominated the ex vivo response. Frequencies of public TCR beta families were cumulated, and this identified carriers of CMV plus the relevant HLA.

The chain carries TRBV5-1 and TRBJ2-3; D is undetermined. Sequenced here: cultured PBMCs, sampled from culture after CMV antigen stimulation. The sequence was obtained from a human donor in good health (CMV status not recorded). Some clones in this sample may be carry-over from other donors' samples. The CDR3 loop is CASSLAVDLDTQYF. The CDR3 nucleotides are TGCGCCAGCAGCTTGGCGGTAGATTTAGATACGCAGTATTTT.